The 20 T cell receptor beta chains below all came from one sample that was sequenced in a study of post-analysis software for immune sequencing data. General study points: Patients carried roughly 5 TRBV segments more frequently than controls did, and TRBV5-6, TRBV5-1 and TRBV20-1 were among them.

These TCRs are of unknown antigen specificity. Unique-molecular-identifier-tagged TCR beta cDNA libraries were used. TCRdb independently ran MiXCR on the PCR reads; one entry per CDR3 protein. This table has fewer than 850,000 distinct CDR3 sequences, around 27% appearing once. The sample taken for sequencing was blood. The receptors were sampled from a girl aged 10 to 17 with multiple sclerosis.

This clonotype has a handful of counts. This sequence joins TRBV12-3 or TRBV12-4 and TRBJ1-2; 9 bases are shared with TRBD1. J was trimmed by 4 bases and V by 5 bases; bases with no gene match: 8. This CDR3 comprises 15 residues. The CDR3 protein is CASSVRQGGSYGYTF. CDR3 DNA sequence: TGTGCCAGCAGTGTCCGACAGGGGGGCTCCTATGGCTACACCTTC.

Of note for this clonotype: The final CDR3 position lacks the conserved phenylalanine or tryptophan, pointing to a likely read error. The rearrangement joins TRBV29-1 to TRBJ2-1, with 8 bases that match TRBD1. Germline V lookup: CDR1 SQVTM, CDR2 ANQGSEA. With 4 bases clipped from V and 7 bases from J, the junction kept 6 bases outside the gene matches. The CDR3 loop spans 13 amino acids. The CDR3 loop is CSVGTGGYNEQFC. In nucleotides, the CDR3 is TGCAGCGTTGGTACAGGGGGGTATAATGAGCAGTTCTGC.

This clonotype was seen only a few times. The V and J genes are TRBV10-3 and TRBJ2-3; 8 bases map to TRBD2. With 5 bases clipped from V and 6 bases from J, the junction kept 13 bases outside the gene matches. The CDR3 has 16 residues. Germline V gene lookup returns CDR1 ENHRY and CDR2 SYGVKD. CDR3 in DNA: TGTGCCATCAGTTCCCTCGTGGCGGGGGGAGCGGATACGCAGTATTTT. The encoded protein is CAISSLVAGGADTQYF.

This clonotype was counted a few times. The gene calls are TRBV6-6 and TRBJ2-1, with TRBD2 matching 8 bases. The germline V gene has CDR1 MNHNY and CDR2 SVGAGI (reference sequence). This CDR3 is 13 amino acids long. V shed 6 bases and J 5 bases; nucleotides not matched to a gene: 3. CDR3 residues: CASRLLADNEQFF. Here the CDR3 DNA reads TGTGCCAGCAGGTTACTAGCGGACAATGAGCAGTTCTTC.

A note on this clonotype: The junction differs from germline at one of its ends, possibly a read error. V is TRBV5-1 and J is TRBJ2-5, with a weak D call TRBD1 (5 bases). Germline CDR1 and CDR2: SGHRS and YFSETQ. This CDR3 comprises 16 residues. CDR3 protein: CASSLALLAGQEAQYF. DNA of the CDR3: TGCGCCAGCAGCTTGGCCCTGTTGGCAGGGCAAGAGGCCCAGTACTTC.

V and J are TRBV20-1 and TRBJ1-5, with TRBD1 matching over 12 bases. The V gene's germline CDR1 is DFQATT and CDR2 SNEGSKA (reference sequence). CDR3 size: 17 residues. V shed 2 bases and J 2 bases; nucleotides not matched to a gene: 7. Written as DNA, the CDR3 is TGCAGTGCTAGAAGGGGGACAGGGGGCTTTCGCAATCAGCCCCAGCATTTT. Translated: CSARRGTGGFRNQPQHF.

Concerning this clonotype: One base away lies a much larger clone, so this may be a sequencing read error. J is TRBJ2-7 and V is TRBV29-1, with 9 bases that match TRBD2. J was trimmed by 6 bases and V by 6 bases; bases with no gene match: 6. Germline V lookup: CDR1 SQVTM, CDR2 ANQGSEA. CDR3 size: 12 residues. CDR3: CSVVAGAREQYF. CDR3 coding DNA: TGCAGCGTGGTAGCGGGGGCCCGCGAGCAGTACTTC.

A few counts support this clonotype. This chain joins TRBV11-2 and TRBJ2-7; 12 nucleotides agree with TRBD2. Trimming at V came to 1 base and at J to 6 bases, leaving 10 bases not matched to a gene. Per germline, CDR1 SGHAT and CDR2 FQNNGV. The CDR3 is made up of 17 amino acids. The DNA for the CDR3 is TGTGCCAGCAGCTTAGGCCTTCTAGCGGGAGGGCCGCCCGAGCAGTACTTC. Its translation: CASSLGLLAGGPPEQYF.

The rearrangement uses TRBV29-1 and TRBJ2-7, with 9 bases matching TRBD1. J was trimmed by 0 bases and V by 4 bases; bases with no gene match: 1. Germline assignment: CDR1 SQVTM and CDR2 ANQGSEA. The CDR3 covers 13 residues. The CDR3 sequence is CSVAGQGSYEQYF. CDR3 sequence (DNA): TGCAGCGTTGCGGGACAGGGCTCCTACGAGCAGTACTTC.

The rearrangement joins TRBV5-5 to TRBJ1-4; D gene uncertain. The V gene's germline CDR1 is SGHKS and CDR2 YYEKEE (reference sequence). This CDR3 contains 16 residues. V lost 0 bases and J lost 3, with 12 bases in between. In DNA form, the CDR3 reads TGTGCCAGCAGCTTGGGCTTAGTGAGGTCTAATGAAAAACTGTTTTTT. Protein product: CASSLGLVRSNEKLFF.

The J gene is TRBJ1-2, the V gene TRBV10-2; D perhaps matches TRBD1 (5 bases). The CDR3 contains 15 residues. The germline V and J ends were trimmed by 4 bases and 2 bases, with 14 bases remaining between them. Germline assignment: CDR1 WSHSY and CDR2 SAAADI. The CDR3 sequence: CASSATAGKNYGYTF. The DNA of the CDR3 is TGCGCCAGCAGTGCTACGGCAGGGAAAAACTATGGCTACACCTTC.

This clonotype is a singleton in its sample. CDR3: CASSAWRGGADTQYF. In DNA form, the CDR3 reads TGTGCCAGCAGTGCCTGGCGGGGAGGCGCAGATACGCAGTATTTT. This chain uses TRBV6-5 with TRBJ2-3; weak D call: TRBD2 (6 bases). The germline V and J ends were trimmed by 5 bases and 4 bases, with 16 bases remaining between them. The CDR3 is made up of 15 amino acids. The germline V gene encodes CDR1 MNHEY and CDR2 SVGAGI.

The V and J genes are TRBV2 and TRBJ1-4; no reliable D call. V lost 1 base to trimming and J lost 8 bases, with 11 bases between them. There are 14 residues in the CDR3. Germline CDR1 reads SNHLY; CDR2 reads FYNNEI. CDR3 bases: TGTGCCAGCAGTGAAGGGGCGAGGAGCGAAAAACTGTTTTTT. It specifies CASSEGARSEKLFF.

The chain is built from TRBV6-5 and TRBJ2-7; weak D call: TRBD2 (5 bases). V was shortened by 6 bases and J by 7 bases, with 22 bases between the two germline ends. The CDR3 is 15 amino acids. Germline values: CDR1 MNHEY, CDR2 SVGAGI. CDR3 sequence: CASSHVPFGMGEQYF. CDR3 in DNA: TGTGCCAGCAGCCACGTCCCCTTCGGGATGGGGGAGCAGTACTTC.

The chain links TRBV15 to TRBJ2-5; D is perhaps TRBD1 (5 bases). Judging by the DNA end, TRBJ2-7 fits better; the J call may be wrong. CDR1 LNHNV and CDR2 YYDKDF come from the germline V gene (reference sequence). This CDR3 has 17 amino acids. This chain's CDR3 is CATSRVRGQGGSYEQYF. The CDR3, as DNA: TGTGCCACCAGCAGAGTTAGGGGTCAGGGTGGATCCTACGAGCAGTACTTC.

This clonotype has only one observation. The V gene is TRBV5-1, the J gene TRBJ2-1; tentative D call: TRBD1 (6 bases). V lost 4 bases to trimming and J lost 2 bases, with 13 bases between them. Germline assignment: CDR1 SGHRS and CDR2 YFSETQ. The CDR3 contains 15 residues. CDR3: CASSPRQAAYNEQFF. CDR3 coding DNA: TGCGCCAGCAGCCCCCGACAGGCGGCCTACAATGAGCAGTTCTTC. Based on the CDR3 plus reference TRBV5-1 and TRBJ2-1, the full variable domain is KAGVTQTPRYLIKTRGQQVTLSCSPISGHRSVSWYQQTPGQGLQFLFEYFSETQRNKGNFPGRFSGRQFSNSRSEMNVSTLELGDSALYLCASSPRQAAYNEQFFGPGTRLTVL.

In DNA form, the CDR3 reads TGTGCCATCAGGGAAACAGGGGATATGGGAGATACGCAGTATTTT. Its translation is CAIRETGDMGDTQYF. The chain carries TRBV10-3 and TRBJ2-3, with 7 bases matching TRBD1. V trimming: 6 bases; J trimming: 5 bases; junction bases outside the gene matches: 11. Germline loops: CDR1 ENHRY, CDR2 SYGVKD. CDR3 size: 15 residues.

As concerns this clonotype: Possible read error: a much larger clone is one base away. The limits of the CDR3 on the DNA are not certain, so only TCRdb's listed CDR3 is given. V and J are TRBV10-1 and TRBJ2-1; the DNA was not used to check the table's D call, TRBD1. Counting both end residues, the CDR3 totals 17 amino acids. CDR1 WNHNN and CDR2 SYGVQD come from the germline V gene (reference sequence). This CDR3 reads CASSPMVAGGAGNEQVF.

The rearrangement uses TRBV18 and TRBJ2-7, with 8 positions matching TRBD1. Germline-derived CDR1 and CDR2 are KGHSH and LQKENI. The CDR3 is made up of 15 amino acids. V dropped 3 bases and J dropped 1; count of bases not matched to a gene: 5. This CDR3 is CASSPSRDRSYEQYF. The CDR3 DNA reads TGTGCCAGCTCACCCTCCCGGGACAGGTCCTACGAGCAGTACTTC.

The sample holds one count of this clonotype. The genes are TRBV18 and TRBJ2-4; unclear D gene. This CDR3 contains 12 residues. Germline V lookup: CDR1 KGHSH, CDR2 LQKENI. V lost 2 bases to trimming and J lost 13 bases, with 12 bases between them. Written as DNA, the CDR3 is TGTGCCAGCTCACCAGGGTCCGCCGGGCAGTACTTC. This translates into CASSPGSAGQYF.